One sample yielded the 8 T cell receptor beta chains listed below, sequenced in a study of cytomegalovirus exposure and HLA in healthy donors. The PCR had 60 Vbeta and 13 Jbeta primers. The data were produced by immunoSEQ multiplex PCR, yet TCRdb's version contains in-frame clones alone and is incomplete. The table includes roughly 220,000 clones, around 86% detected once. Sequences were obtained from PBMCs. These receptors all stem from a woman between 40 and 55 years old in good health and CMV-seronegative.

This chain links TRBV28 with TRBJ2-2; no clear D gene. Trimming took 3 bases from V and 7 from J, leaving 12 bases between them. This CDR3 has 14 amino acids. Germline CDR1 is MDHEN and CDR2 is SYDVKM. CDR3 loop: CASSLAALIGELFF. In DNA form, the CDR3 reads TGTGCCAGCAGTTTGGCGGCCCTTATCGGGGAGCTGTTTTTT.

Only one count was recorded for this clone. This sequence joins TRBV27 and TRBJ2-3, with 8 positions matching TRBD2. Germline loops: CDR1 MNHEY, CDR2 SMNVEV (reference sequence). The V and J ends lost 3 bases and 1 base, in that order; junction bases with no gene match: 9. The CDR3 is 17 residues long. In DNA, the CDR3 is TGTGCCAGCAGTTTTGGAGGGCTAGCGGGTCGCACAGATACGCAGTATTTT. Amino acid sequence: CASSFGGLAGRTDTQYF.

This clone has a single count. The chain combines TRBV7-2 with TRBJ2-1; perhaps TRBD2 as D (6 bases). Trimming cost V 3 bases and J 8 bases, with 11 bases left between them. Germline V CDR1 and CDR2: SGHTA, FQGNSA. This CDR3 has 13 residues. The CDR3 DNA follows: TGTGCCAGCAGCTTCCGGGGCGGGGATGAGCAGTTCTTC. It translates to CASSFRGGDEQFF.

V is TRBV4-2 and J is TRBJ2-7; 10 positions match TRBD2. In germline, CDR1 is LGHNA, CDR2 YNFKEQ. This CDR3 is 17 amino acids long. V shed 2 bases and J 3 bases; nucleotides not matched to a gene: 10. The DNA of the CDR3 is TGTGCCAGCAGCCAAATCTCGGCTAGCGGGAGATACTACGAGCAGTACTTC. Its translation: CASSQISASGRYYEQYF.

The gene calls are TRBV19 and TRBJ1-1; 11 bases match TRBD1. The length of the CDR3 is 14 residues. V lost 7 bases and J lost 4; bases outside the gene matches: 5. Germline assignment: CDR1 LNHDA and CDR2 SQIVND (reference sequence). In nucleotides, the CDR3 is TGTGCCAGTATGGACAGGGGGCGTTTCACTGAAGCTTTCTTT. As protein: CASMDRGRFTEAFF.

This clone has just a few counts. CDR3 amino acids: CASSAGLGEQYF. The DNA for the CDR3 is TGCGCCAGCAGTGCGGGTTTAGGAGAGCAGTACTTC. The gene calls are TRBV4-1 and TRBJ2-7; perhaps TRBD2 as D (5 bases). V was clipped by 6 bases and J by 7 bases, with 13 bases between them. Germline V gene lookup returns CDR1 MGHRA and CDR2 YSYEKL. The CDR3 runs to 12 residues.

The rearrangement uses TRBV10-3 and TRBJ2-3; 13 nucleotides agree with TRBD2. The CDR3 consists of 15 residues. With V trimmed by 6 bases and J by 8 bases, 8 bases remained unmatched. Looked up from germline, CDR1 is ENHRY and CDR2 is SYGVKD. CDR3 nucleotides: TGTGCCATCAGGGAAGGGACTAGCGGGGAGTTTACGCAGTATTTT. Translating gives CAIREGTSGEFTQYF.

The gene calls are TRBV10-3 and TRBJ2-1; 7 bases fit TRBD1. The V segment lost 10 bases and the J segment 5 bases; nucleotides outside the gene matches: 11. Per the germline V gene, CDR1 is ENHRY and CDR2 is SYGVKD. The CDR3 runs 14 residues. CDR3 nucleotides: TGTGCCACCTATACCGGGACAGCCCACAATGAGCAGTTCTTC. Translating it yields CATYTGTAHNEQFF.